Below, 32 T cell receptor beta chains from the same sample are listed, as sequenced in a study of tumor and adjacent non-tumor tissue in lung cancer. The template was RNA from unsorted bulk tissue. The library came from three nested PCR rounds adapted from ARM-PCR protocols. MiXCR, run by TCRdb on the multiplex PCR reads, gives a single entry per CDR3 protein. The sample carries about 79,000 distinct CDR3 sequences, about two thirds recorded once. Material: lung tumor tissue. Source of these receptors: a woman aged 40-49 years with non-small cell lung cancer.

For this clonotype: A much larger clone is a single base away; this may be a read error. The V gene is TRBV20-1, the J gene TRBJ2-1, with no clear D. The CDR3 has 13 residues. The V gene's germline CDR1 is DFQATT and CDR2 SNEGSKA (reference sequence). The CDR3 nucleotides read TGCAGTGCTAATCCGATCTCCTACGATGAGCAGTTCTTC. This encodes CSANPISYDEQFF.

A note on this clonotype: A junction end diverges from the germline sequence, so it may reflect a read error. The chain joins TRBV11-2 to TRBJ1-1; D is unclear. CDR1 and CDR2 from the germline V gene are SGHAT and FQNNGV. The CDR3 is 13 amino acids. CDR3 sequence: CACSLVGDSGTFF. The CDR3 DNA reads TGTGCCTGCAGCTTAGTGGGTGACTCGGGAACTTTCTTT.

This clonotype was counted once. At one of its ends the junction is not consistent with the germline gene, which may arise from a read error. The rearrangement joins TRBV12-3 or TRBV12-4 to TRBJ1-5; D gene unclear. The CDR3 has 14 residues. The CDR3 region has the DNA TGTGCCAGCATCCGGGAAGGAATGGATCAGCCCCACCATTTT. Protein product: CASIREGMDQPHHF.

This chain connects TRBV6-6 to TRBJ1-2, with D possibly TRBD1 on 5 matching bases. V lost 0 bases to trimming and J lost 4 bases, with 18 bases between them. CDR3 size: 17 residues. Germline loops: CDR1 MNHNY, CDR2 SVGAGI (reference sequence). The CDR3 DNA sequence: TGTGCCAGCAGTTACTCGGCGAGGGGACTGCAGATCTATGGCTACACCTTC. Encoded protein: CASSYSARGLQIYGYTF.

In regard to this clonotype: Lacking the conserved final phenylalanine or tryptophan, this CDR3 likely reflects a read error. The chain couples TRBV7-8 to TRBJ2-1, with D perhaps TRBD1 or TRBD2 (6 bases each). This CDR3 has 14 amino acids. CDR1 and CDR2 from the germline V gene are SGHVS and FQNEAQ. CDR3: CPSSLAGDAGEQFL. The CDR3 DNA reads as TGTCCCAGCAGCTTAGCAGGGGATGCGGGGGAGCAGTTCCTC.

A word on this clonotype: This clone may be a read error of a much larger clone one base away. The rearrangement links TRBV28 to TRBJ2-2, with D possibly being TRBD2 (6 bases). Looked up from germline, CDR1 is MDHEN and CDR2 is SYDVKM. The CDR3 has 15 amino acids. Trimming removed 2 bases at V and 7 bases at J, with 14 bases between. CDR3 coding DNA: TGTGCCAGCAGTTTACTCCGGGGGAGCGGCGGGGAGCTGTTTTTT. As protein: CASSLLRGSGGELFF.

Concerning this clonotype itself: Since a much larger clone is just one base distant, this may be a read error. The chain employs TRBV6-2 or TRBV6-3 and TRBJ2-1, with 10 bases matching TRBD1. CDR1 and CDR2 (germline): MNHEY, SVGEGT. The CDR3 spans 15 residues. V dropped 4 bases and J dropped 6; count of bases not matched to a gene: 6. CDR3 residues: CASSSGTGERNEQFF. The CDR3 DNA sequence: TGTGCCAGCAGTTCCGGGACAGGGGAGCGCAATGAGCAGTTCTTC.

The V call is TRBV14, the J call TRBJ2-1; no reliable D call. The CDR3 extends over 11 amino acids. Deletions cut 9 bases from V and 4 bases from J, with 7 bases between. The germline V gene encodes CDR1 SGHDN and CDR2 FVKESK. The CDR3, as DNA: TGTGCCAGGAGTGGGTACAATGAGCAGTTCTTC. This sequence encodes CARSGYNEQFF.

About this clonotype itself: Germline is not matched at one junction end, which may reflect a read error. This chain uses TRBV29-1 with TRBJ2-1, with D perhaps TRBD2 (5 bases). Germline-derived CDR1 and CDR2 are SQVTM and ANQGSEA. The length of the CDR3 is 18 residues. The CDR3, as DNA: TGCAGCGTTGAAGGGGCGGAGGATAGGTCTCGCTCCCACAATGAGCAGTTCTTC. Its protein product is CSVEGAEDRSRSHNEQFF.

In the case of this clonotype: A much bigger clone sits one base away, suggesting this may be a read error. Since no conserved phenylalanine or tryptophan closes the CDR3, a read error is the likely cause. The rearrangement joins TRBV7-9 to TRBJ1-4; D gene uncertain. CDR3 length: 15 residues. CDR1 and CDR2 (germline): SEHNR, FQNEAQ (reference sequence). V shed 1 base and J shed 5 bases, with 11 bases lying between them. The CDR3 DNA is TGTGCCAGCAGCTTAGTGGTCGGTTCCAATGAAAAACTGTTTTTG. Amino acids: CASSLVVGSNEKLFL.

The table lists this clonotype with many counts. The J gene is TRBJ2-2, the V gene TRBV6-1, with 7 bases aligning to TRBD1. In germline, CDR1 is MNHNS, CDR2 SASEGT. The V segment lost 10 bases and the J segment 6 bases; nucleotides outside the gene matches: 14. There are 15 residues in the CDR3. The DNA of the CDR3 is TGTGCCACAAAGGGGGAGACAGGGCTATCCGGGGAGCTGTTTTTT. Encoded protein: CATKGETGLSGELFF.

The V gene is TRBV10-1, the J gene TRBJ2-5, with 7 positions matching TRBD2. V was clipped by 2 bases and J by 5 bases; unmatched bases: 11. This CDR3 is 16 amino acids long. The germline V gene encodes CDR1 WNHNN and CDR2 SYGVQD (reference sequence). The CDR3 reads CASSEPNGGTKETQYF. The CDR3 DNA is TGCGCCAGCAGTGAGCCTAACGGGGGGACTAAGGAGACCCAGTACTTC.

A remark on this clonotype: A junction boundary mismatches the germline segment, possibly from a read error. The rearrangement links TRBV11-2 to TRBJ2-3, with TRBD2 matching 7 bases. The CDR3 has 15 residues. Looked up from germline, CDR1 is SGHAT and CDR2 is FQNNGV. The CDR3 here is CASAGDVGGLDMQYF. As DNA, the CDR3 is TGTGCCAGCGCGGGGGACGTTGGGGGTTTGGATATGCAGTATTTT.

The genes are TRBV19 and TRBJ1-1; D remains ambiguous. Trimming removed 4 bases from V and 11 bases from J, with 20 bases in between. This CDR3 has 14 amino acids. Germline V CDR1 and CDR2: LNHDA, SQIVND (reference sequence). The CDR3 sequence is CASSTYPWTWMAFF. CDR3 coding DNA: TGTGCCAGTAGTACTTACCCTTGGACCTGGATGGCTTTCTTT.

CDR3 DNA: TGCAGTGCCCCGTCCGGGACTAGGTCCCAACCCAGGCATAATGAGCAGTTCTTC. Translation gives CSAPSGTRSQPRHNEQFF. The gene calls are TRBV20-1 and TRBJ2-1; 8 bases line up with TRBD2. Germline V gene lookup returns CDR1 DFQATT and CDR2 SNEGSKA (reference sequence). With 6 bases clipped from V and 7 bases from J, the junction kept 23 bases outside the gene matches. CDR3 length equals 18 residues.

On this clonotype: The junction does not match germline at one end; this may be a read error. The gene calls are TRBV6-1 and TRBJ1-1; D unclear. The germline CDR1 and CDR2 sequences are MNHNS and SASEGT. The CDR3 runs 12 residues. CDR3 loop: CVSSAANTEASF. For the CDR3, the DNA is TGTGTCAGCAGCGCAGCAAACACTGAAGCTTCCTTT.

Notes on this clonotype: The junction departs from the called germline gene at one end, perhaps through a read error. Here the CDR3 reads CAGSNRTPGGLFF. CDR3 DNA sequence: TGTGCCGGCAGCAATAGGACACCAGGGGGGCTGTTTTTT. The gene calls are TRBV6-5 and TRBJ2-2; the match to TRBD1 covers 7 bases. The length of the CDR3 is 13 residues. The V gene's germline CDR1 is MNHEY and CDR2 SVGAGI.

Turning to this clonotype: A much bigger clone sits one base away, suggesting this may be a read error. V and J are TRBV20-1 and TRBJ2-7; unclear D gene. CDR1 is DFQATT, CDR2 SNEGSKA, per germline (reference sequence). This CDR3 has 13 residues. This CDR3 reads CRARVPSLNEQYF. The CDR3 nucleotides read TGCAGAGCTAGAGTCCCTAGTTTAAACGAGCAGTACTTC.

Note on this clonotype: An end of the junction does not agree with germline; a read error may underlie this. V gene TRBV11-2 combines with J gene TRBJ2-1; the match to TRBD2 covers 13 bases. This CDR3 region has 17 residues. Germline V gene data show CDR1 as SGHAT and CDR2 as FQNNGV. CDR3 residues: CVSCEGLAGVNLHEQFF. The CDR3 DNA sequence: TGTGTCAGCTGTGAAGGACTAGCGGGAGTCAACCTCCATGAGCAGTTCTTC.

The gene calls are TRBV6-5 and TRBJ1-1; a possible D gene is TRBD1 (5 bases). V dropped 9 bases and J dropped 4 bases, with 21 bases sitting between them. Germline CDR1 is MNHEY and CDR2 is SVGAGI. This CDR3 spans 15 amino acids. CDR3 in amino acids: CASIGQGGGGTEAFF. The CDR3 DNA reads TGTGCCAGTATTGGCCAGGGTGGTGGCGGCACTGAAGCTTTCTTT.

As concerns this clonotype: Relative to the germline gene, one junction end is altered; a read error may explain this. The rearrangement joins TRBV4-2 to TRBJ1-1; 10 bases are a match to TRBD1. From germline, CDR1 is LGHNA and CDR2 YNFKEQ. This CDR3 spans 16 amino acids. The CDR3 spells CTSRQEDRGLNTEAFF. CDR3 coding DNA: TGTACCAGCAGGCAAGAGGACAGGGGGTTGAACACTGAAGCTTTCTTT.

In the case of this clonotype: At one end, the junction sequence differs from germline, possibly due to a read error. The chain combines TRBV6-5 with TRBJ2-7, with no clear D. The CDR3 has 14 residues. Germline assignment: CDR1 MNHEY and CDR2 SVGAGI. CDR3 in amino acids: CASSYLEKGGKQYF. CDR3 DNA sequence: TGCGCCAGCAGTTACCTTGAAAAAGGCGGCAAGCAGTACTTC.

This clonotype was observed at least ten times. The chain has TRBV4-1 and TRBJ2-7; unclear D gene. The ends were cut back, 1 base at V and 9 bases at J, with 19 bases in the middle. The CDR3 has 15 amino acids. CDR1 is MGHRA, CDR2 YSYEKL, per germline. Here the CDR3 DNA reads TGCGCCAGCAGCCAAGTTTCTACAGTTCTTACGAGGCAGTACTTC. Translating it yields CASSQVSTVLTRQYF.

Comment on this clonotype: This sequence may be a read error, since a much larger clone differs from it by one base. The chain joins TRBV20-1 to TRBJ2-7; D is possibly TRBD2 (6 bases). The CDR3 length is 11 residues. Germline V gives CDR1 DFQATT, CDR2 SNEGSKA (reference sequence). The ends were cut back, 8 bases at V and 2 bases at J, with 10 bases in the middle. CDR3 in DNA: TGCAGTACCGGGAGTGCCTACGAGCAGTACTTC. Protein product: CSTGSAYEQYF.

This clonotype came up many times. CDR3 sequence reads: CASSLQGSYEQYF. The CDR3 DNA follows: TGTGCCAGCAGTTTGCAGGGCTCCTACGAGCAGTACTTC. The chain recombines TRBV28 with TRBJ2-7; a possible D gene is TRBD1 (5 bases). The V and J ends lost 3 bases and 0 bases respectively, with 6 bases between them. Germline CDR1 is MDHEN and CDR2 is SYDVKM. The CDR3 totals 13 residues.

For this clonotype: A much larger clone differs by one base, so this may be a read error. The CDR3 DNA sequence: TGTACCAGCAGTTCGCGAGGGACGGGCCTTAGGCCCCAGCATTTT. Residues: CTSSSRGTGLRPQHF. The V and J genes are TRBV28 and TRBJ1-5, with D perhaps TRBD1 (5 bases). Looked up from germline, CDR1 is MDHEN and CDR2 is SYDVKM. There are 15 residues in the CDR3.

The V call is TRBV6-1, the J call TRBJ1-2, with unresolved D. The CDR3 has 14 residues. Germline CDR1 MNHNS, CDR2 SASEGT. V was cut by 4 bases and J by 3 bases, with 12 bases left in between. The CDR3 DNA follows: TGTGCCAGCAGTGGGCATGGTCTTGACTATGGCTACACCTTC. It encodes CASSGHGLDYGYTF.

A word on this clonotype: At one end, the junction sequence differs from germline, possibly due to a read error. The gene calls are TRBV30 and TRBJ2-5; a possible D gene is TRBD1 (6 bases). The CDR3 covers 13 residues. CDR1 and CDR2 (germline): GTSNPN, SVGIG (reference sequence). The CDR3 loop is CVWSYGTRETQCF. The CDR3 DNA reads TGTGTCTGGAGTTACGGGACAAGGGAGACCCAGTGCTTC. Supplemented by reference TRBV30 and TRBJ2-5, the full variable domain reads SQTIHQWPATLVQPVGSPLSLECTVEGTSNPNLYWYRQAAGRGLQLLFYSVGIGQISSEVPQNLSASRPQDRQFILSSKKLLLSDSGFYLCVWSYGTRETQCFGPGTRLLVL.

The V and J genes are TRBV28 and TRBJ1-2; TRBD1 agrees at 7 bases. Germline-derived CDR1 and CDR2 are MDHEN and SYDVKM. After removal of 6 bases from V and 6 bases from J, the junction contained 13 bases not matched to a gene. This CDR3 region has 15 residues. In nucleotides, the CDR3 is TGTGCCAGCAGCCACCCTTCACGGACAGGTGATGGCTACACCTTC. The encoded protein is CASSHPSRTGDGYTF.

This clonotype was seen only a few times. V usage is TRBV2 and J usage is TRBJ1-1; no definite D call. Deletions cut 8 bases from V and 0 bases from J, with 4 bases between. Germline loops: CDR1 SNHLY, CDR2 FYNNEI. The CDR3 loop spans 11 amino acids. The CDR3 spells CASDVNTEAFF. The CDR3 nucleotides read TGTGCCAGCGACGTGAACACTGAAGCTTTCTTT. The variable domain in full, with the rest retrieved from reference TRBV2 and TRBJ1-1, is EPEVTQTPSHQVTQMGQEVILRCVPISNHLYFYWYRQILGQKVEFLVSFYNNEISEKSEIFDDQFSVERPDGSNFTLKIRSTKLEDSAMYFCASDVNTEAFFGQGTRLTVV.

The rearrangement links TRBV6-4 to TRBJ1-4, with D perhaps TRBD1 (5 bases). With 0 bases removed from V and 8 bases from J, the gap between germline ends came to 10 bases. This CDR3 region has 14 residues. Germline CDR1 and CDR2: MRHNA and SNTAGT. This CDR3 is CASSDSGGFEKLFF. CDR3 nucleotides: TGTGCCAGCAGTGACTCGGGGGGGTTCGAAAAACTGTTTTTT.

Remarks on this clonotype: An end of the junction differs from the germline gene, which may be a read error. V usage is TRBV29-1 and J usage is TRBJ2-1, with D perhaps TRBD1 or TRBD2 (5 bases each). The CDR3 contains 15 residues. Germline CDR1 reads SQVTM; CDR2 reads ANQGSEA. CDR3 amino acids: CSVDALGPLNNEQYF. The CDR3 bases are TGCAGCGTTGACGCTTTGGGACCCCTAAACAATGAGCAATACTTC.